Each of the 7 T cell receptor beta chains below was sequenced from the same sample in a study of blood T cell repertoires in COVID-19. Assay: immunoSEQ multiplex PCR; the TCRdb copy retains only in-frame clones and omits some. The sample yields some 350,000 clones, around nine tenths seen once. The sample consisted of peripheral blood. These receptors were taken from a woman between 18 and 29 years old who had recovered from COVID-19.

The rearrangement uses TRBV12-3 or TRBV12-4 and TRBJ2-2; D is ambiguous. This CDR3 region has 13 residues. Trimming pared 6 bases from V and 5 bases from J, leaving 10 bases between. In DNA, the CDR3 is TGTGCCAGCAGCCCCCTTTATACCGGGGAGCTGTTTTTT. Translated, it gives CASSPLYTGELFF.

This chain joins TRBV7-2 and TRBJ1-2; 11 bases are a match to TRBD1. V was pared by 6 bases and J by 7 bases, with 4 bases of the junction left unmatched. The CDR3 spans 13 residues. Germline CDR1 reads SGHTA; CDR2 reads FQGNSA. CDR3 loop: CASRRDRGFGYTF. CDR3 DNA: TGTGCCAGCAGACGGGACAGGGGGTTTGGCTACACCTTC.

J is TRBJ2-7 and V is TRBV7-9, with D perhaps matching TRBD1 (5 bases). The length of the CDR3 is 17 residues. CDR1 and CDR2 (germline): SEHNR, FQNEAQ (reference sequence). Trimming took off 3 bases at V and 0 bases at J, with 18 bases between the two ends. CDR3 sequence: CASSFRTNPRPSYEQYV. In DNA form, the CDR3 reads TGTGCCAGCAGCTTCCGGACAAACCCTAGACCCTCCTACGAGCAGTACGTC.

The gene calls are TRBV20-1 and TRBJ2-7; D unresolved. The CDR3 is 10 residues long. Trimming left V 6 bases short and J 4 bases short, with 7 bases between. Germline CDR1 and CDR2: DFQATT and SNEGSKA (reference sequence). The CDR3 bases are TGCAGTGCCTCCCCTTACGAGCAGTACGTC. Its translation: CSASPYEQYV.

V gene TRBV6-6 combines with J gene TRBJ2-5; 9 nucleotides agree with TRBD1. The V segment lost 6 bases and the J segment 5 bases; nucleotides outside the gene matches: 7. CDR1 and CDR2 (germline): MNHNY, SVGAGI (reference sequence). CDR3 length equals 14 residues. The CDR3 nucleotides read TGTGCCAGCAGACTCGGGACAGGGTGGGAGACCCAGTACTTC. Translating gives CASRLGTGWETQYF.

The CDR3 here is CASSRTRSDTQYF. DNA of the CDR3: TGTGCCAGCAGCCGGACACGCTCAGATACGCAGTATTTT. This sequence joins TRBV7-7 and TRBJ2-3; tentatively, D is TRBD1 (5 bases). CDR1 is SSHAT and CDR2 is FNYEAQ in the germline V gene (reference sequence). This CDR3 region has 13 residues. Between the trimmed V and J ends, which lost 5 bases and 4 bases, there was a span of 10 bases.

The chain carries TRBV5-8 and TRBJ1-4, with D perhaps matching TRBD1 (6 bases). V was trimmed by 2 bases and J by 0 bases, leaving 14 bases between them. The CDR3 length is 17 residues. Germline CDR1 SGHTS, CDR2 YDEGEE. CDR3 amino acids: CASSFTGLLTTNEKLFF. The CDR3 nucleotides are TGTGCCAGCAGCTTTACAGGGCTACTAACAACTAATGAAAAACTGTTTTTT.